The entry below describes one TCR beta chain. Its binding antigen is unknown. The read gets to within 3 residues of the CDR3 end, and the germline J gene fills in the rest. CVID samples and control samples contributed equivalent amounts of genomic DNA as sequencing input. For every sample, a 60 bp segment covering the rearranged TCRbeta CDR3 region was amplified and then sequenced. TCRbeta amplification used the immunoSEQ assay, a bias-corrected multiplex PCR with high-throughput sequencing. In the source study's methods: Every unique nucleotide sequence was considered a clone and was annotated with V, D and J genes, copy number and frequency. Sequences were labeled productive if in frame, and non-productive if out of frame or containing stop codons. As previously described, clonality was calculated on the basis of Shannon's entropy. The predicted amino acid sequences of productive clones were used to derive the mean CDR3 Kyte-Doolittle hydropathy. Hierarchical clustering of scaled V gene usage was performed with the R hclust function using Manhattan distance and complete linkage. Clone sharing by CDR3 amino acid sequence was assessed by resampling 12 repertoires per group over 100 rounds. The repertoires were searched for about 70 published EBV-specific TCRbeta sequences and almost 250 published CMV-specific TCRbeta sequences. A couple of CVID samples yielding fewer than 10,000 sequences were excluded from analysis, leaving 42 CVID repertoires. TCRdb carries this immuneACCESS record with in-frame sequences only. Its versions omit some clonotypes, under half of them owing to an unresolved V gene in the studies checked, with the rest unexplained. D and trimming were read from the DNA, whereas the V and J calls and clone size are those reported in that table. In this sample, more than 30,000 clones appear, none counted once only. The ten top clones hold 0.95% of the sample.

These data are taken from a study of T cell clonality in common variable immunodeficiency (dated by TCRdb to 2015 to 2017). Overall study outcomes, separate from this receptor: Correlations of repertoire features with clinical complications were constrained by heterogeneity among patients within the CVID cohort. The authors noted that sequencing repertoires of T cell subpopulations would be needed to clarify what caused the increased clonality in CVID. TCRbeta clonality was higher in CVID subjects than in healthy controls (t-test p = 0.018), and the increase was most characteristic of about a third of subjects. Even though DNA input was the same, control samples had an average of about 90,000 unique sequences each, compared with 25,000 to 35,000 in CVID samples. Fewer TCRbeta clones were shared among CVID subjects than among healthy controls (p < 0.0001). Reportedly, TCRbeta sequences from CVID had fewer deletions and N-nucleotide insertions, and highly modified clones with 13 or more V deletions were absent from CVID.

A distance of 9 bases separates the germline ends of V and J, which lose 8 bases and 5 bases respectively. Inclusive of the bounding cysteine and phenylalanine, the CDR3 is 12 residues long. Shown are 27 bases from within the CDR3, in frame from base 1. The germline V gene yields WSHSY for CDR1 and SAAADI for CDR2. Most of the CVID patients and most of the healthy controls were of Caucasian heritage. Heparinized peripheral whole blood samples of roughly 5 to 8.5 ml were obtained from each donor. Genomic DNA from adults with common variable immune deficiency (CVID) and from healthy adult controls was used for sequencing of TCRbeta CDR3 repertoires. A total of some 22 healthy adult volunteers (around 12 female and roughly ten male; age range roughly 23 to 75 years, mean age approximately 34) were included in the control group. Diluted blood was density-centrifuged over Hypaque 1077 or Ficoll-Paque to isolate peripheral blood mononuclear cells. Genomic DNA was obtained from unsorted mononuclear cells through either Qiagen column purification or a centrifugation-based method.

The receptor comes from a person between 18 and 70 years old in good health. Sequencing input: peripheral blood mononuclear cells. The chain couples TRBV10-2 to TRBJ1-4; TRBD1 is a possible D gene, resting on 6 matching bases. CDR3 DNA (partial): TGCGCCAGCGGACAGACAAATGAAAAA. Translated, it reads CASGQTNEK. In full, the CDR3 is CASGQTNEKLFF.